Each of the 8 T cell receptor beta chains below was sequenced from the same sample in a study of cytomegalovirus exposure and HLA in healthy donors. Primers included in the PCR were 60 Vbeta and 13 Jbeta primers. TCRdb's table, derived via immunoSEQ multiplex PCR, lists solely in-frame clones and lacks some. The sample carries approximately 210,000 clones, about 87% recorded once. The specimen was PBMCs. The source is a woman aged 18-35 years in good health and CMV-seronegative.

The rearrangement joins TRBV7-9 to TRBJ1-1; no clear D gene. The CDR3 spans 13 residues. CDR1 is SEHNR and CDR2 is FQNEAQ in the germline V gene (reference sequence). V lost 5 bases, J lost 1 base, and 8 bases lay in between. CDR3 sequence (DNA): TGTGCCAGCAGCCGACAAAGGAACACTGAAGCTTTCTTT. Protein: CASSRQRNTEAFF.

The rearrangement uses TRBV5-6 and TRBJ2-1; D possibly corresponds to TRBD2 (6 bases). The germline V gene encodes CDR1 SGHDT and CDR2 YYEEEE. The V end was cut by 0 bases, the J end by 7 bases, with 14 bases between. The CDR3 is 15 residues long. CDR3 protein: CASSLEVGGGNEQFF. For the CDR3, the DNA is TGTGCCAGCAGCTTGGAGGTGGGAGGAGGTAATGAGCAGTTCTTC. Variable domain in full (rest from reference TRBV5-6 and TRBJ2-1): DAGVTQSPTHLIKTRGQQVTLRCSPKSGHDTVSWYQQALGQGPQFIFQYYEEEERQRGNFPDRFSGHQFPNYSSELNVNALLLGDSALYLCASSLEVGGGNEQFFGPGTRLTVL.

The CDR3 DNA follows: TGCGCCAGCAGCTTGGAGCAGGCCACTGGGGCCAACGTCCTGACTTTC. Amino acid sequence: CASSLEQATGANVLTF. The V call is TRBV5-1, the J call TRBJ2-6; D gene unclear. Germline values: CDR1 SGHRS, CDR2 YFSETQ. The V and J ends lost 0 bases and 2 bases respectively, with 9 bases between them. The length of the CDR3 is 16 residues. The variable domain in full, with the rest retrieved from reference TRBV5-1 and TRBJ2-6, is KAGVTQTPRYLIKTRGQQVTLSCSPISGHRSVSWYQQTPGQGLQFLFEYFSETQRNKGNFPGRFSGRQFSNSRSEMNVSTLELGDSALYLCASSLEQATGANVLTFGAGSRLTVL.

The J gene is TRBJ2-1, the V gene TRBV6-4; possible D gene TRBD1, 5 bases. This CDR3 has 15 residues. Per the germline V gene, CDR1 is MRHNA and CDR2 is SNTAGT. Trimming stripped 6 bases from V and 0 bases from J, with 12 bases between. CDR3 DNA: TGTGCCAGCAGCCAGGGTATCGGCTCCTACAATGAGCAGTTCTTC. As protein: CASSQGIGSYNEQFF.

The CDR3 sequence is CASSQTGIRGNQPQHF. For the CDR3, the DNA is TGTGCCAGTAGTCAAACAGGGATAAGGGGCAATCAGCCCCAGCATTTT. The V gene is TRBV19, the J gene TRBJ1-5, with a tentative D call TRBD1 (6 bases). This CDR3 contains 16 residues. CDR1 is LNHDA and CDR2 is SQIVND in the germline V gene (reference sequence). Trimming took 5 bases from V and 2 from J, leaving 16 bases between them.

This chain uses TRBV30 with TRBJ1-4, with no clear D. The ends were cut back, 2 bases at V and 7 bases at J, with 11 bases in the middle. There are 13 residues in the CDR3. Germline loops: CDR1 GTSNPN, CDR2 SVGIG (reference sequence). CDR3 bases: TGTGCCTGGAGTCTGACGGGAGGTGAAAAACTGTTTTTT. It encodes CAWSLTGGEKLFF.

The CDR3, as DNA: TGTGCTAGTGGCTCGCGGAAAGATACGCAGTATTTT. Translation: CASGSRKDTQYF. The chain is built from TRBV12-5 and TRBJ2-3, with D unresolved. The germline V gene has CDR1 LGHNT and CDR2 FRNRAP. The CDR3 is 12 amino acids. The germline V and J ends were trimmed by 6 bases and 5 bases, with 9 bases remaining between them.

The genes are TRBV6-1 and TRBJ1-4, with no clear D. V lost 8 bases and J lost 6, with 16 bases in between. Germline lookup yields CDR1 MNHNS and CDR2 SASEGT. This CDR3 has 14 amino acids. Here the CDR3 DNA reads TGTGCCAGCGACACCTTGCCGGGGTATGAAAAACTGTTTTTT. Protein: CASDTLPGYEKLFF.